This T cell receptor beta chain was captured by sequencing in a study of patients and donors after allogeneic stem cell transplantation. TCRdb reprocessed the RT-PCR reads via MiXCR and lists one record per CDR3 protein. The sample lists 150,000 to 200,000 distinct CDR3 sequences; 24% were seen once. Trimming removed 5 bases from V and 4 bases from J; junction bases left unmatched: 6. Germline V CDR1 and CDR2: DFQATT, SNEGSKA (reference sequence). This CDR3 has 14 amino acids. The genes are TRBV20-1 and TRBJ1-2; 11 positions agree with TRBD1. This receptor was obtained from a human donor who was either an allogeneic HSCT recipient or a stem cell or donor lymphocyte infusion donor (not recorded which). It is not recorded whose cells these are; they may come from a transplant donor. Sequencing was performed on blood, either unsorted or a sorted T cell fraction (not recorded which). DNA for the CDR3: TGCAGTGCTGGACAGGGGGCGCAGGGCTATGGCTACACCTTC. The encoded protein is CSAGQGAQGYGYTF.